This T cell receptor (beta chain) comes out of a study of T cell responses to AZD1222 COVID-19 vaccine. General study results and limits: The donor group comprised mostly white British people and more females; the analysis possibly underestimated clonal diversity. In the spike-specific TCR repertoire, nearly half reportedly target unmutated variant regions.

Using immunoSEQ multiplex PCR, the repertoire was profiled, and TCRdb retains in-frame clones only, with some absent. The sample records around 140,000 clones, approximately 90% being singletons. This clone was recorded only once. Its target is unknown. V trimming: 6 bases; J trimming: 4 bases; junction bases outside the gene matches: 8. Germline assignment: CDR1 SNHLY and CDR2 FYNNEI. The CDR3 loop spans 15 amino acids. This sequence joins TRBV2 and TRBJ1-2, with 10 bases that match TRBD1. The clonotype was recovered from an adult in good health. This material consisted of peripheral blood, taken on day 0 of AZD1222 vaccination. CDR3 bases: TGTGCCAGCAGAGATGGGACAGGGGTTGGCTATGGCTACACCTTC. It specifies CASRDGTGVGYGYTF.